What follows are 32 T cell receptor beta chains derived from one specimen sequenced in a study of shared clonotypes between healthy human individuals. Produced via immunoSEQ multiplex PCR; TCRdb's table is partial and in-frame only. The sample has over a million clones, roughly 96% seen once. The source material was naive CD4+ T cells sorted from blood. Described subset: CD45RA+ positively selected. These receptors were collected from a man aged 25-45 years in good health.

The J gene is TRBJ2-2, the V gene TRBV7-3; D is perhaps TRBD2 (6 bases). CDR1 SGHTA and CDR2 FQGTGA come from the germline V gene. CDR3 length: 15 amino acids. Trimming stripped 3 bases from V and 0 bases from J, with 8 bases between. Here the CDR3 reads CASSLTSANTGELFF. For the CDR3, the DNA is TGTGCCAGCAGCTTGACTAGTGCGAACACCGGGGAGCTGTTTTTT.

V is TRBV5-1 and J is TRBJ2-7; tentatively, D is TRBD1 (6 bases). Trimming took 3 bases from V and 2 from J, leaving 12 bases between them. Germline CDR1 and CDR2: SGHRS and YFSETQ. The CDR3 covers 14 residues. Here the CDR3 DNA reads TGCGCCAGCAGCTCGCAGACAGGTACCTACGAGCAGTACTTC. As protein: CASSSQTGTYEQYF.

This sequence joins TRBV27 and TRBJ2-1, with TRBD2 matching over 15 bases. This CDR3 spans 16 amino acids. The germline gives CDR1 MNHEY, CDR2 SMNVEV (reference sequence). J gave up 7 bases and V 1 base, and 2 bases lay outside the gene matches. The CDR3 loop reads CASSLWTSGRVNEQFF. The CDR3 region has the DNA TGTGCCAGCAGTTTATGGACTAGCGGGAGGGTAAATGAGCAGTTCTTC.

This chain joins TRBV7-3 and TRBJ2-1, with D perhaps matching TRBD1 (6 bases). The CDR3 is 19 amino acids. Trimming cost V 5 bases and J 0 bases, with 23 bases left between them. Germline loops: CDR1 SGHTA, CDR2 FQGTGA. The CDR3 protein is CASSPDRKASQSSYNEQFF. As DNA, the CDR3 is TGTGCCAGCAGCCCCGACAGGAAGGCGTCACAAAGCTCCTACAATGAGCAGTTCTTC.

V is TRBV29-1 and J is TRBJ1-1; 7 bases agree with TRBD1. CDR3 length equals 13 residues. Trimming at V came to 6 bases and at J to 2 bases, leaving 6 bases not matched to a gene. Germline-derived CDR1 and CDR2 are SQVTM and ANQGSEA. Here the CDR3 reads CSVLRTGNTEAFF. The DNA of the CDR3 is TGCAGCGTCCTACGGACAGGAAACACTGAAGCTTTCTTT. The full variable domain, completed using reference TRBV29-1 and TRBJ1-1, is SAVISQKPSRDICQRGTSLTIQCQVDSQVTMMFWYRQQPGQSLTLIATANQGSEATYESGFVIDKFPISRPNLTFSTLTVSNMSPEDSSIYLCSVLRTGNTEAFFGQGTRLTVV.

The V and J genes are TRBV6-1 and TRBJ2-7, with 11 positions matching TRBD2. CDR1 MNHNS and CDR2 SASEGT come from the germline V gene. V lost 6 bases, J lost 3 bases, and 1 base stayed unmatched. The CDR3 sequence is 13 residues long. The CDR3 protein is CASRLAGVYEQYF. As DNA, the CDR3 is TGTGCCAGCAGACTAGCGGGAGTCTACGAGCAGTACTTC.

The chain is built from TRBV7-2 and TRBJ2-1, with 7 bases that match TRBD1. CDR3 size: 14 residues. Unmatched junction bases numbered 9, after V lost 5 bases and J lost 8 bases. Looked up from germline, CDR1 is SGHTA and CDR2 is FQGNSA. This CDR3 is CASSLGQHFDEQFF. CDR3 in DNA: TGTGCCAGCAGCCTGGGACAGCACTTCGATGAGCAGTTCTTC.

CDR3 amino acids: CASSVDGRLAGQYNEQFF. The CDR3 DNA reads as TGTGCCAGCAGCGTAGATGGGCGACTAGCGGGACAATACAATGAGCAGTTCTTC. The chain recombines TRBV9 with TRBJ2-1, with 11 bases identical to TRBD2. This CDR3 spans 18 amino acids. V shed 0 bases, J shed 4 bases, and the junction held 9 bases outside the gene matches. Germline lookup yields CDR1 SGDLS and CDR2 YYNGEE.

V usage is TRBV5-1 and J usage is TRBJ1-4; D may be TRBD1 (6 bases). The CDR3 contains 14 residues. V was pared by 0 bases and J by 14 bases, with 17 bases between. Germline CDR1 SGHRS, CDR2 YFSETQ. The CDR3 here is CASSLAANGQPLFF. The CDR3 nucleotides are TGCGCCAGCAGCTTGGCAGCAAACGGACAGCCGCTGTTTTTT.

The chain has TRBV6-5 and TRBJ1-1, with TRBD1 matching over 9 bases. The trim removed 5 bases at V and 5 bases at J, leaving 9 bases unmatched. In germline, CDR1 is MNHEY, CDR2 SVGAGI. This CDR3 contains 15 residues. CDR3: CASSSNHRGRTEAFF. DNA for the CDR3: TGTGCCAGCAGTAGTAACCACAGGGGGCGGACTGAAGCTTTCTTT.

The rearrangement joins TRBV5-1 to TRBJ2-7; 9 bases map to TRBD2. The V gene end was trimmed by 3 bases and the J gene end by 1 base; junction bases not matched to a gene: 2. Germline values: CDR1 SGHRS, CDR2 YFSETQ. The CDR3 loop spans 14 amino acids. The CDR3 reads CASSWTSVSYEQYF. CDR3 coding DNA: TGCGCCAGCAGCTGGACTAGCGTATCCTACGAGCAGTACTTC.

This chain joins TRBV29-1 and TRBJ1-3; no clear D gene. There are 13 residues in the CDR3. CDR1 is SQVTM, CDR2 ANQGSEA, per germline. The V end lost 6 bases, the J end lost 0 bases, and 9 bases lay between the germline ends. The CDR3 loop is CSVSERSGNTIYF. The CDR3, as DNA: TGCAGCGTGTCGGAGCGCTCTGGAAACACCATATATTTT.

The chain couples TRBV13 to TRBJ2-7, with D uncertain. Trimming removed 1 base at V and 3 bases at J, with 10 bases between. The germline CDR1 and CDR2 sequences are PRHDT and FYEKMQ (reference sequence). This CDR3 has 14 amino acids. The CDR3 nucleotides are TGTGCCAGCAGCTTAGTCAGTAATCACTACGAGCAGTACTTC. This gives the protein CASSLVSNHYEQYF.

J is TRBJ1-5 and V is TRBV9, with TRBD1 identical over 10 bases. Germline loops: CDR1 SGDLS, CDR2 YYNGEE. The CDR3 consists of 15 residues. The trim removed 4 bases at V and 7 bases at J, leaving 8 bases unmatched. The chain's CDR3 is CASSLTGTGEQPQHF. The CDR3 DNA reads TGTGCCAGCAGCCTCACCGGGACAGGGGAACAGCCCCAGCATTTT.

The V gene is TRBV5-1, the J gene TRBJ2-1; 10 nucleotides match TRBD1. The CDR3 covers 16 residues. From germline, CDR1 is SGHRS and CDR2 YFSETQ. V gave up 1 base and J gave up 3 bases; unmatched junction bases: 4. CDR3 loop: CASSLTDRGLYNEQFF. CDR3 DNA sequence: TGCGCCAGCAGCTTGACCGACAGGGGGCTCTACAATGAGCAGTTCTTC.

Here the CDR3 reads CSVIINEQFF. The CDR3, as DNA: TGCAGCGTTATTATCAATGAGCAGTTCTTC. The chain carries TRBV29-1 and TRBJ2-1; D call uncertain. The CDR3 is 10 residues long. Germline V CDR1 and CDR2: SQVTM, ANQGSEA. Trimming took 5 bases from V and 6 from J, leaving 5 bases between them.

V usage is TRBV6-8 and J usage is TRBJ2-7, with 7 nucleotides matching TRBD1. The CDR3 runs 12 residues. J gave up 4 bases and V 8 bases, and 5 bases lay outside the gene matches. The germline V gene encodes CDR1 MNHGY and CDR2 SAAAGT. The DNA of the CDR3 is TGTGCCAGCGGGTTACAGGGGTACGAGCAGTACTTC. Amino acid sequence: CASGLQGYEQYF.

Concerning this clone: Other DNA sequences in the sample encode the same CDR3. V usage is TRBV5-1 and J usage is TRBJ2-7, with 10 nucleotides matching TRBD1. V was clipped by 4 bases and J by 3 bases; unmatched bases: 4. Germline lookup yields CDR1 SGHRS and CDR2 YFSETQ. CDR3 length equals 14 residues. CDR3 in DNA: TGCGCCAGCAGCCCCGGACAGGGGGACTACGAGCAGTACTTC. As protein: CASSPGQGDYEQYF.

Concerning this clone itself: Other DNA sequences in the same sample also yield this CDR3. As DNA, the CDR3 is TGTGCCAGCAGCCCCCGGGACAGCGATGAAAAACTGTTTTTT. Its protein is CASSPRDSDEKLFF. V gene TRBV7-9 combines with J gene TRBJ1-4; 7 nucleotides align to TRBD1. V was pared by 5 bases and J by 6 bases, with 6 bases of the junction left unmatched. CDR3 length: 14 residues. Germline V gene sequence: CDR1 SEHNR, CDR2 FQNEAQ (reference sequence).

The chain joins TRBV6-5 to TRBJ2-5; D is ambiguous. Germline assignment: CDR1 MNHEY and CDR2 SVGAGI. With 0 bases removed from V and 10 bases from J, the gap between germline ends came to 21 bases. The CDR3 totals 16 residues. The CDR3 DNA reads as TGTGCCAGCAGTTACTCGCGCCCTCCGCTCGGTCATAGCCAGTACTTC. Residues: CASSYSRPPLGHSQYF.

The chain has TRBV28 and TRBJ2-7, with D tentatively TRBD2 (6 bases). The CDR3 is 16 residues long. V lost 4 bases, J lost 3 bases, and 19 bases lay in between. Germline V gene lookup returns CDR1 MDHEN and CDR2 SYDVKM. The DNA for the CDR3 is TGTGCCAGCAGTTCGAACCCCCCTCCGGGAGTCTACGAGCAGTACTTC. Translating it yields CASSSNPPPGVYEQYF.

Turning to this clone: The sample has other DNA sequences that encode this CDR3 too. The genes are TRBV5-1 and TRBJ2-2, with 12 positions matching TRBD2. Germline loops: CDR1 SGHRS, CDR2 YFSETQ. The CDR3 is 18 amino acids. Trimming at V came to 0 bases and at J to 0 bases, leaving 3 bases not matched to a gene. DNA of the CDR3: TGCGCCAGCAGCTTGGGACTAGCGGGAGCGACGAACACCGGGGAGCTGTTTTTT. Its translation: CASSLGLAGATNTGELFF.

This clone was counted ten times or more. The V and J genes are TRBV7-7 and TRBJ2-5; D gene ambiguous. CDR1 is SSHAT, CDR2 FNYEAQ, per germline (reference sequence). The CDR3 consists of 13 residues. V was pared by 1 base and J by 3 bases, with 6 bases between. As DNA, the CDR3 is TGTGCCAGCAGCTTAGATGTGGAAGAGACCCAGTACTTC. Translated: CASSLDVEETQYF.

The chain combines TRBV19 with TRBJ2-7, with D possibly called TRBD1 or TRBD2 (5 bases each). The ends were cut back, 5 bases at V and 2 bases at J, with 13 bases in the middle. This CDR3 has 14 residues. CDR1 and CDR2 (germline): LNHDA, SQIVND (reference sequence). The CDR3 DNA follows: TGTGCCAGTAGTCTCCCGGGGCGAACCTACGAGCAGTACTTC. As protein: CASSLPGRTYEQYF.

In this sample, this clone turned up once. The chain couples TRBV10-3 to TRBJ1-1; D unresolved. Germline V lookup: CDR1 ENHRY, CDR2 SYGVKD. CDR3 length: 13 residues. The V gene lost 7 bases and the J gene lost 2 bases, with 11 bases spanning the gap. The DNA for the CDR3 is TGTGCCATCAACCCCAGTCAAAACACTGAAGCTTTCTTT. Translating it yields CAINPSQNTEAFF.

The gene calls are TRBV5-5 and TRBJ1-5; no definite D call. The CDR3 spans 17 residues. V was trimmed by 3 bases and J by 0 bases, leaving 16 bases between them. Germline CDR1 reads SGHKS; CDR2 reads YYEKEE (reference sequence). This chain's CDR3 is CASSSREVSDSNQPQHF. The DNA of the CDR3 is TGTGCCAGCAGCTCCCGGGAGGTCAGCGATAGCAATCAGCCCCAGCATTTT.

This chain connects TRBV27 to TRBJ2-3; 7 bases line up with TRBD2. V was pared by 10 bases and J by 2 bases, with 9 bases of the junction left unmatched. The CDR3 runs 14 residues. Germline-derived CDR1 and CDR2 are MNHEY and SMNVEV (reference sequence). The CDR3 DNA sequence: TGTGCCACCGGTAGCGGGTTAAACACAGATACGCAGTATTTT. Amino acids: CATGSGLNTDTQYF.

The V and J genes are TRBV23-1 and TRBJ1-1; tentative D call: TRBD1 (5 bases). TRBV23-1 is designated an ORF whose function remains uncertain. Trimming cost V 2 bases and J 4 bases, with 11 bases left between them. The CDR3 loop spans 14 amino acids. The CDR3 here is CASSQMEGCTEAFF. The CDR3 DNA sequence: TGCGCCAGCAGTCAAATGGAGGGGTGCACTGAAGCTTTCTTT.

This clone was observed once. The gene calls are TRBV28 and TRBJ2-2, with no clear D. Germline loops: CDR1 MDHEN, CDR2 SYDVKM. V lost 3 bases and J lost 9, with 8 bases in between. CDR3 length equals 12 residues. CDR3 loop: CASSFRSRELFF. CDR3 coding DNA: TGTGCCAGCAGTTTCCGTTCCAGGGAGCTGTTTTTT.

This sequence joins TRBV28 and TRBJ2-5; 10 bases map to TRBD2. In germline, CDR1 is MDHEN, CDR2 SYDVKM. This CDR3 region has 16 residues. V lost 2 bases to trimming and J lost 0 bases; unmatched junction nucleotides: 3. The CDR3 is CASSLKLAGNQETQYF. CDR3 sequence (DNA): TGTGCCAGCAGTTTAAAACTAGCGGGAAACCAAGAGACCCAGTACTTC. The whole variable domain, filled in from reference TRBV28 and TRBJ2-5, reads DVKVTQSSRYLVKRTGEKVFLECVQDMDHENMFWYRQDPGLGLRLIYFSYDVKMKEKGDIPEGYSVSREKKERFSLILESASTNQTSMYLCASSLKLAGNQETQYFGPGTRLLVL.

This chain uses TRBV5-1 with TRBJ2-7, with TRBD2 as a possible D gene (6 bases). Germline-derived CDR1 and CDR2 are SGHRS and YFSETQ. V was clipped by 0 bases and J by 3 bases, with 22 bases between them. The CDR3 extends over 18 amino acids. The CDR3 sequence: CASSLAQPERWTIYEQYF. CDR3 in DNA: TGCGCCAGCAGCTTGGCCCAACCTGAAAGATGGACTATCTACGAGCAGTACTTC.

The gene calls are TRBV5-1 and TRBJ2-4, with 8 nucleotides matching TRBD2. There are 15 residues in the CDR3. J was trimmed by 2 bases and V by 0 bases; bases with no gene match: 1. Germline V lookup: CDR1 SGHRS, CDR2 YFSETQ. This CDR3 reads CASSLVAGTKNIQYF. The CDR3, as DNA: TGCGCCAGCAGCTTGGTAGCGGGAACCAAAAACATTCAGTACTTC.